Presented here are 21 T cell receptor beta chains from one specimen sequenced in a study of T-cell reconstitution after alpha-beta-depleted transplantation in children. As it was prepared, the TCRbeta library received unique molecular identifiers. TCRdb called the PCR reads again in MiXCR, with one record for every CDR3 protein. The sample records 530,000 or so distinct CDR3 sequences, 25% to 30% being singletons. The sample in question was PBMCs, obtained before TCRalphabeta/CD19-depleted stem cell transplant. The receptors were gathered from a boy under two years old with Wiskott-Aldrich syndrome, due to receive a stem cell transplant.

V usage is TRBV28 and J usage is TRBJ2-1, with 7 bases identical to TRBD1. J was trimmed by 4 bases and V by 3 bases; bases with no gene match: 3. The CDR3 is 14 residues long. Germline CDR1 MDHEN, CDR2 SYDVKM. CDR3 DNA: TGTGCCAGCAGTTTCGGGACAGTATACAATGAGCAGTTCTTC. Translation: CASSFGTVYNEQFF.

Only a few counts were recorded for this clonotype. The chain recombines TRBV24-1 with TRBJ2-5; no reliable D call. Trimming took off 0 bases at V and 4 bases at J, with 5 bases between the two ends. The CDR3 is 13 residues long. Germline CDR1 and CDR2: KGHDR and SFDVKD. The CDR3 coding sequence is TGTGCCACCAGTGATTTGCATAGAGAGACCCAGTACTTC. Translation gives CATSDLHRETQYF.

This clonotype appeared a few times. This rearrangement joins TRBV20-1 to TRBJ2-7; the match to TRBD2 covers 7 bases. The ends lost 3 bases at V and 0 bases at J; junction bases unmatched: 2. Germline-derived CDR1 and CDR2 are DFQATT and SNEGSKA (reference sequence). The CDR3 consists of 13 residues. CDR3 residues: CSASRGSSYEQYF. The CDR3 coding sequence is TGCAGTGCTAGTCGCGGGAGCTCCTACGAGCAGTACTTC.

The J gene is TRBJ2-7, the V gene TRBV20-1, with 8 bases aligning to TRBD1. V lost 5 bases and J lost 2; bases outside the gene matches: 8. The CDR3 extends over 14 amino acids. The germline CDR1 and CDR2 sequences are DFQATT and SNEGSKA (reference sequence). This CDR3 is CSAPGTGYTYEQYF. CDR3 nucleotide sequence: TGCAGTGCTCCAGGGACAGGTTACACCTACGAGCAGTACTTC.

This clonotype showed up just once. The gene calls are TRBV30 and TRBJ2-4, with 7 positions matching TRBD2. CDR3 size: 17 residues. Germline V CDR1 and CDR2: GTSNPN, SVGIG (reference sequence). V gave up 1 base and J gave up 2 bases; unmatched junction bases: 11. This chain's CDR3 is CAWSDIAGRGSKNIQYF. CDR3 sequence (DNA): TGTGCCTGGAGTGACATAGCGGGTAGAGGGTCCAAAAACATTCAGTACTTC.

This clonotype was seen a few times. The chain recombines TRBV20-1 with TRBJ1-1; TRBD1 aligns across 7 bases. The germline gives CDR1 DFQATT, CDR2 SNEGSKA (reference sequence). This CDR3 is 12 amino acids long. CDR3 sequence (DNA): TGCCGAGCTCGGGACAGCTTTTCTGAAGCTTTCTTT. Its protein is CRARDSFSEAFF.

This clonotype was seen a few times. V usage is TRBV18 and J usage is TRBJ2-5; tentatively, D is TRBD1 (5 bases). The CDR3 sequence is 15 residues long. Germline CDR1 and CDR2: KGHSH and LQKENI. Trimming stripped 2 bases from V and 5 bases from J, with 15 bases between. CDR3 bases: TGTGCCAGCTCACCAAGGGGTCAGGGCAGCGAGACCCAGTACTTC. Protein: CASSPRGQGSETQYF.

This clonotype turned up a few times. The J gene is TRBJ2-7, the V gene TRBV28; 7 bases align to TRBD1. Germline V lookup: CDR1 MDHEN, CDR2 SYDVKM. This CDR3 has 17 amino acids. V shed 4 bases and J 5 bases; nucleotides not matched to a gene: 17. This CDR3 is CASSSIWTGKGIDEQYF. In DNA, the CDR3 is TGTGCCAGCAGTTCGATCTGGACAGGAAAGGGAATCGACGAGCAGTACTTC. Full variable domain (missing parts from reference TRBV28 and TRBJ2-7): DVKVTQSSRYLVKRTGEKVFLECVQDMDHENMFWYRQDPGLGLRLIYFSYDVKMKEKGDIPEGYSVSREKKERFSLILESASTNQTSMYLCASSSIWTGKGIDEQYFGPGTRLTVT.

This clonotype was recorded a few times. The chain has TRBV7-2 and TRBJ2-7; 7 bases are shared with TRBD1. V was pared by 1 base and J by 1 base, with 7 bases of the junction left unmatched. Germline V lookup: CDR1 SGHTA, CDR2 FQGNSA. The CDR3 sequence is 16 residues long. The DNA of the CDR3 is TGTGCCAGCAGCTTAGTTGCGACAGGGAGATCCTACGAGCAGTACTTC. Encoded protein: CASSLVATGRSYEQYF.

The rearrangement links TRBV5-1 to TRBJ2-1; tentatively, D is TRBD2 (6 bases). This CDR3 has 15 residues. Trimming removed 3 bases from V and 4 bases from J, with 14 bases in between. Per the germline V gene, CDR1 is SGHRS and CDR2 is YFSETQ. In DNA, the CDR3 is TGCGCCAGCAGCTCTGCCTTAGCGGATTACAATGAGCAGTTCTTC. It specifies CASSSALADYNEQFF.

This clonotype was observed a handful of times. The gene calls are TRBV12-3 or TRBV12-4 and TRBJ1-2; the match to TRBD1 covers 10 bases. Trimming cost V 6 bases and J 5 bases; bases outside gene matches: 9. This CDR3 has 15 amino acids. Written as DNA, the CDR3 is TGTGCCAGCAGCTCGACAGGGGGCAGAAGGTATGGCTACACCTTC. This translates into CASSSTGGRRYGYTF.

This clonotype was seen only a few times. This chain joins TRBV27 and TRBJ1-4; 7 nucleotides align to TRBD1. This CDR3 region has 14 residues. The V gene end was trimmed by 6 bases and the J gene end by 7 bases; junction bases not matched to a gene: 8. Germline V CDR1 and CDR2: MNHEY, SMNVEV (reference sequence). The chain's CDR3 is CASRLQGSGEKLFF. The CDR3 DNA is TGTGCCAGCAGATTACAGGGGAGCGGTGAAAAACTGTTTTTT.

CDR3: CASSSSRYNEQFF. Written as DNA, the CDR3 is TGTGCCAGCAGCTCGTCAAGATACAATGAGCAGTTCTTC. The chain recombines TRBV7-2 with TRBJ2-1; no definite D call. V lost 4 bases, J lost 4 bases, and 8 bases lay in between. From germline, CDR1 is SGHTA and CDR2 FQGNSA. This CDR3 comprises 13 residues.

This clonotype was counted between two and nine times. The chain has TRBV20-1 and TRBJ2-1; 13 bases agree with TRBD2. Per germline, CDR1 DFQATT and CDR2 SNEGSKA (reference sequence). V lost 6 bases, J lost 3 bases, and 17 bases stayed unmatched. The CDR3 is 19 residues long. As DNA, the CDR3 is TGCAGTGCCGCCCCCTCCGGGACTAGCGGGACTAAATACTACAATGAGCAGTTCTTC. It yields the protein CSAAPSGTSGTKYYNEQFF.

This clonotype was seen more than once but under ten times. This chain connects TRBV7-9 to TRBJ2-7, with 7 bases aligning to TRBD1. This CDR3 has 16 residues. Germline values: CDR1 SEHNR, CDR2 FQNEAQ (reference sequence). With 1 base clipped from V and 3 bases from J, the junction kept 9 bases outside the gene matches. The CDR3 sequence: CASSLETGRGNYEQYF. CDR3 DNA: TGTGCCAGCAGCTTAGAGACAGGGAGAGGGAACTACGAGCAGTACTTC.

This clonotype was observed a handful of times. DNA of the CDR3: TGTGCCAGCAGTTTCAGGGGAGGGTGGCAGCCCCAGCATTTT. Translation: CASSFRGGWQPQHF. The chain employs TRBV28 and TRBJ1-5, with D possibly TRBD1 on 6 matching bases. CDR1 is MDHEN, CDR2 SYDVKM, per germline. The CDR3 is made up of 14 amino acids. Trimming removed 3 bases at V and 7 bases at J, with 13 bases between.

This clonotype has more than one count but fewer than ten. The rearrangement joins TRBV20-1 to TRBJ1-4; 8 bases agree with TRBD1. V dropped 1 base and J dropped 5; count of bases not matched to a gene: 6. Germline-derived CDR1 and CDR2 are DFQATT and SNEGSKA (reference sequence). The CDR3 consists of 15 residues. The CDR3 bases are TGCAGTGCTAGAGGACGGACAGGGATAAATGAAAAACTGTTTTTT. Residues: CSARGRTGINEKLFF.

This clonotype was counted between two and nine times. The chain employs TRBV18 and TRBJ1-6; 7 positions match TRBD1. V lost 0 bases, J lost 9 bases, and 5 bases stayed unmatched. This CDR3 has 15 residues. The germline V gene has CDR1 KGHSH and CDR2 LQKENI. The CDR3 DNA reads TGTGCCAGCTCACCACCGAGACAGGGCTCTTCACCCCTCCACTTT. It codes for CASSPPRQGSSPLHF.

The V gene is TRBV20-1, the J gene TRBJ1-1, with D unresolved. This CDR3 is built from 14 residues. V was shortened by 2 bases and J by 4 bases, with 14 bases between the two germline ends. Per the germline V gene, CDR1 is DFQATT and CDR2 is SNEGSKA (reference sequence). Written as DNA, the CDR3 is TGCAGTGCTAGAATCCTGTCAACGGGCACTGAAGCTTTCTTT. Protein sequence: CSARILSTGTEAFF.

This clonotype was seen only a few times. V usage is TRBV27 and J usage is TRBJ2-1; 7 bases agree with TRBD2. The ends lost 2 bases at V and 4 bases at J; junction bases unmatched: 5. This CDR3 spans 15 amino acids. Germline values: CDR1 MNHEY, CDR2 SMNVEV (reference sequence). The CDR3 sequence is CASSLRSSGYNEQFF. CDR3 coding DNA: TGTGCCAGCAGTTTAAGGTCTAGCGGTTACAATGAGCAGTTCTTC.

This clonotype was detected only a few times. V gene TRBV24-1 combines with J gene TRBJ2-1; D could derive from TRBD1 or TRBD2 (6 bases each). Germline V gene sequence: CDR1 KGHDR, CDR2 SFDVKD. Between the trimmed V and J ends, which lost 9 bases and 10 bases, there was a span of 15 bases. The CDR3 consists of 12 residues. The CDR3 region has the DNA TGTGCCACCGTAGGGGGGACCGAGGAGCAGTTCTTC. This encodes CATVGGTEEQFF.